This T cell receptor (beta chain) was documented in a study of beta chain features in type 1 diabetes. Sequencing targeted expressed TCRB transcripts, as all isolated RNA had been reverse transcribed. Assay: immunoSEQ multiplex PCR; the TCRdb copy retains only in-frame clones and omits some. This sample has 600,000 to 650,000 clones; around 15% occur once, and the top ten carry approximately 0.099%. Regarding the study as a whole: When Type 1 diabetes patients were examined, their TCRB CDR3s proved moderately but significantly shorter in all four CD4+ subsets.

Germline lookup yields CDR1 MGHDK and CDR2 SYGVNS. Trimming at V came to 6 bases and at J to 0 bases, leaving 6 bases not matched to a gene. The CDR3 runs to 16 residues. As for this clone: Its specificity is unknown.

Isolation of CD4+ naive, central memory, regulatory and stem cell-like memory cells was achieved by sorting via CD45RO/CCR7/CD25/CD127/CD95/CD27. V gene TRBV25-1 combines with J gene TRBJ2-1, with TRBD2 identical over 9 bases. The specimen was naive CD4+ T cells from blood. This TCR derives from a man aged 18 to 29 in good health. The CDR3 here is CASSPSGTSSYNEQFF. DNA for the CDR3: TGTGCCAGCAGCCCTAGCGGGACGAGCTCCTACAATGAGCAGTTCTTC.